This T cell receptor beta chain was identified in a study of T-cell reconstitution after alpha-beta-depleted transplantation in children. General study results and limits: At the one-year point after transplant, T-cell counts and TCRbeta diversity were found to come mostly from T cells that had been newly produced.

A library of TCRbeta sequences, prepared with unique molecular identifiers, was generated. A single record per CDR3 protein comes from TCRdb applying MiXCR to the PCR reads. Among 130,000 to 150,000 distinct CDR3 sequences listed, about 9% were seen once. CDR3 length: 13 residues. V dropped 1 base and J dropped 8 bases, with 8 bases sitting between them. The germline gives CDR1 SGHVS, CDR2 FQNEAQ. This clonotype was seen many times. No antigen is known for it. The sequence came from a female patient between 2 and 15 years old who had a stem cell transplant for congenital amegakaryocytic thrombocytopenia, so the T cells may come from the graft donor. The chain has TRBV7-8 and TRBJ1-4; D remains unclear. This material consisted of PBMCs, mostly from graft donor cells, taken 180 days after TCRalphabeta/CD19-depleted stem cell transplant. CDR3 in amino acids: CASSLGSTEKLFF. CDR3 bases: TGTGCCAGCAGCTTAGGAAGCACCGAAAAACTGTTTTTT.